This T cell receptor beta chain was sequenced during a study of CD8+ T cells in alopecia areata. Study context: The share of scalp area affected provided the severity score for treated patients. Whole-study results and caveats: Lesional scalp, especially alopecia totalis/universalis, showed higher clonality than normal scalp. Resident alphabeta T-cell populations of normal skin are likewise subject to sequencing in scalp samples. Persistence during tofacitinib was seen for many expanded lesional clones in scalp and blood.

The CDR3 loop spans 17 amino acids. The V gene's germline CDR1 is SNHLY and CDR2 FYNNEI. Trimming cost V 4 bases and J 3 bases; bases outside gene matches: 7. After isolation, RNA underwent reverse transcription to generate cDNA as the sequencing template. Sequencing was performed with immunoSEQ multiplex PCR; in TCRdb, only in-frame clones are kept and a portion is missing. The sample lists approximately 6,900 clones, approximately 68% seen once, with around 16% in the top ten. A note on this clone: Its antigen is unidentified.

Documented treatment: oral pan-JAK inhibitor, 5-10 mg twice daily. Obtained from alopecia areata patients were lesional scalp punch biopsies along with peripheral blood. This chain uses TRBV2 with TRBJ2-1; 12 bases match TRBD2. The sequenced sample was skin, obtained at week 4, from a patient treated with tofacitinib. The TCR sequence derives from a human donor with alopecia areata. This chain's CDR3 is CASSARLAGAFYNEQFF. CDR3 DNA: TGTGCCAGCAGTGCCCGACTAGCGGGGGCCTTCTACAATGAGCAGTTCTTC.